One and the same sample provided the 32 T cell receptor beta chains below, sequenced in a study of beta chain features in type 1 diabetes. Expressed TCRB transcripts got sequenced, as all isolated RNA was reverse transcribed. The repertoire was sequenced with immunoSEQ multiplex PCR; TCRdb's copy has only in-frame clones and lacks some. The sample holds about 620,000 clones, roughly a sixth seen once. The sample comprised naive CD4+ T cells from blood. All receptors come from a man aged 18 to 30 in good health.

This clone turned up a few times. This chain links TRBV7-9 with TRBJ2-7; perhaps TRBD1 as D (5 bases). The V gene's germline CDR1 is SEHNR and CDR2 FQNEAQ (reference sequence). V lost 8 bases to trimming and J lost 2 bases, with 16 bases between them. The CDR3 loop spans 14 amino acids. CDR3 bases: TGTGCCAGCCTAGACAGAAAGTCTCCCTACGAGCAGTACTTC. Amino acids: CASLDRKSPYEQYF.

On this clone: Other nucleotide sequences from this sample produce the same CDR3. The chain has TRBV28 and TRBJ2-7, with 8 bases fitting TRBD2. V dropped 4 bases and J dropped 3; count of bases not matched to a gene: 2. The length of the CDR3 is 13 residues. In germline, CDR1 is MDHEN, CDR2 SYDVKM. The CDR3 loop reads CASSSGGSYEQYF. The CDR3 DNA is TGTGCCAGCAGTTCGGGAGGGAGCTACGAGCAGTACTTC.

The chain carries TRBV23-1 and TRBJ2-7; 10 bases match TRBD1. TRBV23-1 is noted as an ORF with a role that remains uncertain. This CDR3 region has 12 residues. CDR3: CPRDRGFYEQYF. The CDR3 DNA sequence: TGCCCTCGGGACAGGGGTTTCTACGAGCAGTACTTC.

This clone occurred a few times. The chain uses TRBV5-1 and TRBJ2-7, with D tentatively TRBD1 (5 bases). The CDR3 extends over 15 amino acids. CDR1 is SGHRS and CDR2 is YFSETQ in the germline V gene. With 0 bases removed from V and 4 bases from J, the gap between germline ends came to 14 bases. The chain's CDR3 is CASSLGRTHQYEQYF. The CDR3 DNA sequence: TGCGCCAGCAGCTTGGGTAGGACACACCAATACGAGCAGTACTTC.

This chain links TRBV6-1 with TRBJ2-1; 7 nucleotides align to TRBD2. The CDR3 covers 13 residues. Per the germline V gene, CDR1 is MNHNS and CDR2 is SASEGT. V was clipped by 6 bases and J by 9 bases; unmatched bases: 8. CDR3 residues: CASSAQTSLEQFF. The CDR3 region has the DNA TGTGCCAGCAGCGCCCAGACTAGCCTTGAGCAGTTCTTC.

The rearrangement links TRBV10-3 to TRBJ1-3; tentatively, D is TRBD1 (6 bases). CDR1 and CDR2 from the germline V gene are ENHRY and SYGVKD. CDR3 length: 15 residues. V lost 4 bases to trimming and J lost 1 base, with 11 bases between them. The CDR3 reads CAISGTGRSGNTIYF. CDR3 bases: TGTGCCATCAGTGGAACAGGGAGGTCTGGAAACACCATATATTTT.

V usage is TRBV5-1 and J usage is TRBJ2-1, with 8 bases fitting TRBD2. Trimming at V came to 2 bases and at J to 5 bases, leaving 6 bases not matched to a gene. The CDR3 extends over 15 amino acids. In germline, CDR1 is SGHRS, CDR2 YFSETQ. CDR3 coding DNA: TGCGCCAGCAGCTTTAGCGGGATCCACCACAATGAGCAGTTCTTC. Amino acid sequence: CASSFSGIHHNEQFF.

V usage is TRBV18 and J usage is TRBJ2-5; tentative D call: TRBD1 (6 bases). The V end was cut by 3 bases, the J end by 5 bases, with 7 bases between. In germline, CDR1 is KGHSH, CDR2 LQKENI. CDR3 length: 12 amino acids. Here the CDR3 DNA reads TGTGCCAGCTCACCGGGGGCGGAGACCCAGTACTTC. It is translated as CASSPGAETQYF.

The sample holds many counts of this clone. The chain uses TRBV14 and TRBJ2-1; no clear D gene. V lost 1 base, J lost 3 bases, and 13 bases lay in between. Per germline, CDR1 SGHDN and CDR2 FVKESK. There are 16 residues in the CDR3. The chain's CDR3 is CASSQVVNSFYNEQFF. CDR3 DNA: TGTGCCAGCAGCCAAGTGGTTAATAGTTTCTACAATGAGCAGTTCTTC. The full variable domain, in which reference TRBV14 and TRBJ2-1 provide the parts outside the CDR3, is EAGVTQFPSHSVIEKGQTVTLRCDPISGHDNLYWYRRVMGKEIKFLLHFVKESKQDESGMPNNRFLAERTGGTYSTLKVQPAELEDSGVYFCASSQVVNSFYNEQFFGPGTRLTVL.

This clone has a handful of counts. This sequence joins TRBV5-1 and TRBJ2-6; D gene unclear. This CDR3 comprises 17 residues. Germline V gives CDR1 SGHRS, CDR2 YFSETQ. V was pared by 1 base and J by 0 bases, with 11 bases between. CDR3 DNA sequence: TGCGCCAGCAGCTTGCTAACAGTCGGCTCTGGGGCCAACGTCCTGACTTTC. It specifies CASSLLTVGSGANVLTF.

The genes are TRBV2 and TRBJ1-1, with 7 bases aligning to TRBD1. Germline assignment: CDR1 SNHLY and CDR2 FYNNEI. The CDR3 extends over 14 amino acids. Trimming cost V 4 bases and J 2 bases; bases outside gene matches: 4. The CDR3 here is CASSVRGTNTEAFF. CDR3 sequence (DNA): TGTGCCAGCAGTGTCAGGGGGACCAACACTGAAGCTTTCTTT.

A few counts support this clone. The genes are TRBV9 and TRBJ1-1, with D possibly being TRBD1 (5 bases). The CDR3 runs 15 residues. Trimming took off 4 bases at V and 2 bases at J, with 15 bases between the two ends. Germline assignment: CDR1 SGDLS and CDR2 YYNGEE. The CDR3 loop reads CASSLEPGVNTEAFF. The CDR3 DNA follows: TGTGCCAGCAGCCTCGAACCGGGGGTAAACACTGAAGCTTTCTTT.

This clone was seen more than once but under ten times. This rearrangement joins TRBV5-6 to TRBJ1-1, with 7 bases that match TRBD1. This CDR3 comprises 15 residues. J gave up 1 base and V 4 bases, and 7 bases lay outside the gene matches. Germline values: CDR1 SGHDT, CDR2 YYEEEE. As DNA, the CDR3 is TGTGCCAGCAGCGTCAGGGGGAATACGAACACTGAAGCTTTCTTT. Amino acids: CASSVRGNTNTEAFF. Drawing the rest from reference TRBV5-6 and TRBJ1-1, the complete variable domain is DAGVTQSPTHLIKTRGQQVTLRCSPKSGHDTVSWYQQALGQGPQFIFQYYEEEERQRGNFPDRFSGHQFPNYSSELNVNALLLGDSALYLCASSVRGNTNTEAFFGQGTRLTVV.

V is TRBV10-3 and J is TRBJ2-7, with 9 bases fitting TRBD2. This CDR3 has 13 residues. The trim removed 10 bases at V and 6 bases at J, leaving 10 bases unmatched. The germline V gene has CDR1 ENHRY and CDR2 SYGVKD. The CDR3 region is CATRVAGVGEQYF. CDR3 DNA sequence: TGTGCCACGAGGGTAGCGGGAGTGGGCGAGCAGTACTTC.

This chain connects TRBV19 to TRBJ1-2; 10 bases align to TRBD1. Per germline, CDR1 LNHDA and CDR2 SQIVND (reference sequence). J lost 7 bases, V lost 5 bases, and 4 bases had no gene match. This CDR3 has 13 amino acids. The CDR3 coding sequence is TGTGCCAGTAGTGCGGACAGGGGGACTGGCTACACCTTC. Translated, it gives CASSADRGTGYTF. Variable domain in full (rest from reference TRBV19 and TRBJ1-2): DGGITQSPKYLFRKEGQNVTLSCEQNLNHDAMYWYRQDPGQGLRLIYYSQIVNDFQKGDIAEGYSVSREKKESFPLTVTSAQKNPTAFYLCASSADRGTGYTFGSGTRLTVV.

This clone was counted a few times. The chain employs TRBV6-6 and TRBJ1-2, with D tentatively TRBD1 (5 bases). The CDR3 is 14 amino acids. V was shortened by 7 bases and J by 4 bases, with 16 bases between the two germline ends. CDR1 and CDR2 (germline): MNHNY, SVGAGI (reference sequence). This CDR3 reads CASKFGGAGYGYTF. In DNA, the CDR3 is TGTGCCAGCAAATTCGGTGGGGCGGGCTATGGCTACACCTTC.

The chain links TRBV4-2 to TRBJ2-7, with no clear D. This CDR3 contains 13 residues. Per the germline V gene, CDR1 is LGHNA and CDR2 is YNFKEQ. The germline V and J ends were trimmed by 1 base and 2 bases, with 6 bases remaining between them. CDR3 DNA sequence: TGTGCCAGCAGCCAAGGTCCGGCCTACGAGCAGTACTTC. This sequence encodes CASSQGPAYEQYF.

This clone was found a few times. The rearrangement joins TRBV9 to TRBJ2-1; D is unclear. Germline values: CDR1 SGDLS, CDR2 YYNGEE. V was pared by 4 bases and J by 0 bases, with 11 bases between. The CDR3 runs to 15 residues. CDR3 DNA sequence: TGTGCCAGCAGCATCCGACAAGGCTCCTACAATGAGCAGTTCTTC. Translation gives CASSIRQGSYNEQFF.

This clone was detected a few times. The chain combines TRBV25-1 with TRBJ1-2, with D maybe TRBD1 (6 bases). V was cut by 2 bases and J by 8 bases, with 12 bases left in between. This CDR3 is 13 amino acids long. Germline assignment: CDR1 MGHDK and CDR2 SYGVNS. The CDR3 spells CASSENGGWGYTF. DNA of the CDR3: TGTGCCAGCAGTGAAAACGGGGGCTGGGGCTACACCTTC.

This clone came up many times. This chain connects TRBV23-1 to TRBJ2-1, with a weak D call TRBD1 (7 bases). TRBV23-1 is identified as an open reading frame with a role that is uncertain. Between the trimmed V and J ends, which lost 0 bases and 0 bases, there was a span of 12 bases. The CDR3 runs to 17 residues. CDR3 residues: CASSQSAGGGSYNEQFF. The DNA of the CDR3 is TGCGCCAGCAGTCAATCGGCAGGGGGAGGCTCCTACAATGAGCAGTTCTTC.

This clone was seen only a few times. The rearrangement joins TRBV7-9 to TRBJ1-2, with 8 bases lining up with TRBD1. CDR3 length equals 15 residues. CDR1 and CDR2 (germline): SEHNR, FQNEAQ (reference sequence). Unmatched junction bases numbered 9, after V lost 4 bases and J lost 5 bases. The CDR3 nucleotides read TGTGCCAGCAGCTCCAGGACAGGGTGGGGATATGGCTACACCTTC. Translation: CASSSRTGWGYGYTF.

This clone was observed a handful of times. The rearrangement links TRBV27 to TRBJ2-2; 7 positions agree with TRBD1. The CDR3 contains 11 residues. In germline, CDR1 is MNHEY, CDR2 SMNVEV (reference sequence). The CDR3 coding sequence is TGTATGAGGGGGCTCCCCGGGGAGCTGTTTTTT. This sequence encodes CMRGLPGELFF.

This chain joins TRBV11-2 and TRBJ2-1, with TRBD2 matching over 11 bases. The length of the CDR3 is 15 residues. CDR1 and CDR2 from the germline V gene are SGHAT and FQNNGV. The V gene end was trimmed by 5 bases and the J gene end by 9 bases; junction bases not matched to a gene: 9. The DNA for the CDR3 is TGTGCCAGCAGCCAGTCTCTAGCGGGGGGAGGTGAGCAGTTCTTC. Translation gives CASSQSLAGGGEQFF.

This clone has a handful of counts. This chain links TRBV5-8 with TRBJ2-5; D tentatively fits TRBD1 or TRBD2 (6 bases each). This CDR3 contains 13 residues. Germline CDR1 is SGHTS and CDR2 is YDEGEE. V was cut by 2 bases and J by 4 bases, with 9 bases left in between. The CDR3 sequence: CASSFKGGETQYF. For the CDR3, the DNA is TGTGCCAGCAGCTTTAAGGGGGGAGAGACCCAGTACTTC.

The count of this clone is one. The V gene is TRBV28, the J gene TRBJ1-1; D not certain. Germline CDR1 MDHEN, CDR2 SYDVKM. The ends were cut back, 3 bases at V and 4 bases at J, with 9 bases in the middle. CDR3 length: 13 amino acids. CDR3 residues: CASSFGLRTEAFF. The CDR3 DNA follows: TGTGCCAGCAGTTTCGGGTTGCGCACTGAAGCTTTCTTT.

This clone was picked up a small number of times. The chain joins TRBV9 to TRBJ2-7, with 8 bases fitting TRBD1. CDR1 and CDR2 from the germline V gene are SGDLS and YYNGEE. The CDR3 spans 16 residues. After removal of 4 bases from V and 2 bases from J, the junction contained 11 bases not matched to a gene. CDR3 coding DNA: TGTGCCAGCAGCCCCTCAGGGACAGGCCTTACCTACGAGCAGTACTTC. Translating it yields CASSPSGTGLTYEQYF.

This rearrangement joins TRBV5-4 to TRBJ1-2; D unresolved. The germline CDR1 and CDR2 sequences are SGHNT and YYREEE (reference sequence). This CDR3 is 15 amino acids long. V was cut by 4 bases and J by 4 bases, with 17 bases left in between. The CDR3: CASSPPERLSYGYTF. In DNA, the CDR3 is TGTGCCAGCAGCCCCCCCGAGCGGCTCTCCTATGGCTACACCTTC.

J is TRBJ1-5 and V is TRBV30; 7 positions agree with TRBD1. Germline V CDR1 and CDR2: GTSNPN, SVGIG (reference sequence). This CDR3 spans 12 amino acids. J lost 7 bases, V lost 5 bases, and 5 bases had no gene match. Here the CDR3 reads CAWSGGRQPQHF. CDR3 bases: TGTGCCTGGTCAGGGGGTAGGCAGCCCCAGCATTTT.

This clone came up a few times. This sequence joins TRBV25-1 and TRBJ2-1; tentative D call: TRBD1 (7 bases). Germline V gene lookup returns CDR1 MGHDK and CDR2 SYGVNS. V lost 6 bases to trimming and J lost 2 bases, with 17 bases between them. The CDR3 is made up of 16 amino acids. The CDR3 loop is CASRRGGGRTYNEQFF. Written as DNA, the CDR3 is TGTGCCAGCAGGAGAGGAGGGGGCCGTACCTACAATGAGCAGTTCTTC.

This clone occurred a few times. The V call is TRBV12-5, the J call TRBJ2-3; 7 bases match TRBD2. Germline CDR1 and CDR2: LGHNT and FRNRAP. The J segment lost 2 bases and the V segment lost 0 bases, leaving 8 bases of the junction unmatched. The CDR3 spans 17 residues. The CDR3, as DNA: TGTGCTAGTGGTTTGGTACTAGTGGGGGGGGACACAGATACGCAGTATTTT. Its translation: CASGLVLVGGDTDTQYF.

The genes are TRBV28 and TRBJ2-7; 10 bases match TRBD1. Per germline, CDR1 MDHEN and CDR2 SYDVKM. V dropped 5 bases and J dropped 5; count of bases not matched to a gene: 9. This CDR3 is built from 15 residues. CDR3 amino acids: CASSNPGQGSHEQYF. CDR3 DNA: TGTGCCAGCAGTAACCCGGGACAGGGGTCCCACGAGCAGTACTTC. The full variable domain, in which reference TRBV28 and TRBJ2-7 provide the parts outside the CDR3, is DVKVTQSSRYLVKRTGEKVFLECVQDMDHENMFWYRQDPGLGLRLIYFSYDVKMKEKGDIPEGYSVSREKKERFSLILESASTNQTSMYLCASSNPGQGSHEQYFGPGTRLTVT.

This clone was counted only a few times. V and J are TRBV5-1 and TRBJ1-2; D is uncertain. This CDR3 has 13 residues. Germline V gene data show CDR1 as SGHRS and CDR2 as YFSETQ. V was cut by 0 bases and J by 5 bases, with 8 bases left in between. The CDR3 DNA reads as TGCGCCAGCAGCTTGGCTGGGATTTATGGCTACACCTTC. Its translation is CASSLAGIYGYTF.